These T cell receptor beta chains were read from a single sample in a study of T cell repertoires in cytomegalovirus infection. Via MiXCR, TCRdb re-called the reads, giving one row per CDR3 protein. In the table there are 230,000 or so distinct CDR3 sequences, over 15% of which are singletons. Specimen: CD8+ T cells from PBMCs. These TCRs come from a human donor in good health (CMV status not recorded). Some clones in this sample may be carry-over from other donors' samples. CDR3s include the opening cysteine and the closing phenylalanine or tryptophan. The order of the fields is V gene, J gene, D gene, clone size, CDR3 length, CDR3 protein, CDR3 DNA. The D gene is left open where the match is weak. A clone size is listed for some rows: how often the clone was seen (once, few, many), or a class if it is expanded.

v_call: TRBV28; j_call: TRBJ1-2; d_call: TRBD1; clone_size: many; cdr3_length: 15; cdr3_aa: CASSFSGDSLYGYTF; cdr3_nt: TGTGCCAGCAGTTTCAGCGGGGACAGCTTATATGGCTACACCTTC
v_call: TRBV5-6; j_call: TRBJ1-1; d_call: TRBD1; clone_size: .; cdr3_length: 14; cdr3_aa: CASSLPGQGMGAFF; cdr3_nt: TGTGCCAGCAGCTTGCCCGGACAGGGTATGGGAGCTTTCTTT
v_call: TRBV29-1; j_call: TRBJ2-3; d_call: .; clone_size: .; cdr3_length: 12; cdr3_aa: CSVDPGPDTQYF; cdr3_nt: TGCAGCGTTGATCCGGGACCAGATACGCAGTATTTT
v_call: TRBV5-6; j_call: TRBJ1-2; d_call: .; clone_size: .; cdr3_length: 14; cdr3_aa: CASSLDRLPYGYTF; cdr3_nt: TGTGCCAGCAGCTTGGACAGACTACCCTATGGCTACACCTTC
v_call: TRBV27; j_call: TRBJ1-5; d_call: .; clone_size: .; cdr3_length: 14; cdr3_aa: CASSFQYSNQPQHF; cdr3_nt: TGTGCCAGCAGTTTTCAGTATAGCAATCAGCCCCAGCATTTT
v_call: TRBV13; j_call: TRBJ2-5; d_call: .; clone_size: .; cdr3_length: 12; cdr3_aa: CASSTGQETQYF; cdr3_nt: TGTGCCAGCAGCACGGGCCAAGAGACCCAGTACTTC
v_call: TRBV28; j_call: TRBJ2-3; d_call: .; clone_size: many; cdr3_length: 17; cdr3_aa: CASSLEPVGDLSDTQYF; cdr3_nt: TGTGCCAGCAGTTTGGAACCGGTTGGGGATCTGTCAGATACGCAGTATTTT
v_call: TRBV11-3; j_call: TRBJ2-2; d_call: .; clone_size: many; cdr3_length: 13; cdr3_aa: CASSPHLYGELFF; cdr3_nt: TGTGCCAGCAGCCCACACCTATACGGGGAGCTGTTTTTT
v_call: TRBV14; j_call: TRBJ2-1; d_call: .; clone_size: few; cdr3_length: 13; cdr3_aa: CASSQATHNEQFF; cdr3_nt: TGTGCCAGCAGCCAAGCCACTCACAATGAGCAGTTCTTC
v_call: TRBV9; j_call: TRBJ2-7; d_call: .; clone_size: .; cdr3_length: 14; cdr3_aa: CASSVEGRTYEQYF; cdr3_nt: TGTGCCAGCAGCGTAGAAGGCAGAACCTACGAGCAGTACTTC
v_call: TRBV20-1; j_call: TRBJ1-1; d_call: .; clone_size: many; cdr3_length: 16; cdr3_aa: CSARDRDGGMNTEAFF; cdr3_nt: TGCAGTGCTAGAGATAGGGACGGGGGTATGAACACTGAAGCTTTCTTT
v_call: TRBV13; j_call: TRBJ2-7; d_call: .; clone_size: .; cdr3_length: 12; cdr3_aa: CASSEPSAEQYF; cdr3_nt: TGTGCCAGCAGCGAACCCTCGGCAGAGCAGTACTTC
v_call: TRBV4-3; j_call: TRBJ2-3; d_call: .; clone_size: .; cdr3_length: 15; cdr3_aa: CASSQDSTESDTQYF; cdr3_nt: TGCGCCAGCAGCCAAGACTCGACAGAATCAGATACGCAGTATTTT
v_call: TRBV5-4; j_call: TRBJ1-1; d_call: .; clone_size: few; cdr3_length: 15; cdr3_aa: CASSLGYKTNTEAFF; cdr3_nt: TGTGCCAGCAGCTTGGGGTACAAGACGAACACTGAAGCTTTCTTT
v_call: TRBV5-6; j_call: TRBJ1-6; d_call: .; clone_size: .; cdr3_length: 15; cdr3_aa: CASSFSAYFNSPLHF; cdr3_nt: TGTGCCAGCAGCTTTTCTGCCTACTTTAATTCACCCCTCCACTTT
v_call: TRBV6-2/TRBV6-3; j_call: TRBJ2-1; d_call: TRBD1; clone_size: many; cdr3_length: 16; cdr3_aa: CASSSTDRGHYNEQFF; cdr3_nt: TGTGCCAGCAGTTCCACGGACAGGGGGCACTACAATGAGCAGTTCTTC
v_call: TRBV27; j_call: TRBJ1-1; d_call: .; clone_size: few; cdr3_length: 15; cdr3_aa: CASTSPDRPYTEAFF; cdr3_nt: TGTGCCAGCACCTCCCCGGACAGACCGTACACTGAAGCTTTCTTT
v_call: TRBV7-6; j_call: TRBJ2-5; d_call: TRBD2; clone_size: .; cdr3_length: 18; cdr3_aa: CASGSGWGSKMYQETQYF; cdr3_nt: TGTGCTAGCGGGTCCGGGTGGGGCTCTAAAATGTACCAAGAGACCCAGTACTTC
v_call: TRBV12-5; j_call: TRBJ1-2; d_call: .; clone_size: .; cdr3_length: 15; cdr3_aa: CASGFWGSANYGYTF; cdr3_nt: TGTGCTAGTGGATTCTGGGGGTCGGCTAACTATGGCTACACCTTC